The source of this T cell receptor (beta chain) is a study of T cells expressing NK-cell markers. As for the study in general: According to the study, TCR beta repertoires originated from sorted CD3+CD56+NKG2C+, CD3+CD56+NKG2C- and CD3+CD56-NKG2C+ T cells.

TCRdb re-analyzed the 5' RACE reads; it lists each CDR3 protein once, without DNA. Recorded for this sample: about 380,000 distinct CDR3 sequences. The CDR3 extends over 15 amino acids. CDR1 is SSHAT, CDR2 FNYEAQ, per germline (reference sequence). The clonotype comes from a man between 18 and 69 years old in good health. The J gene is TRBJ2-6, the V gene TRBV7-7; TCRdb picks TRBD1, but there is no DNA to check that call. The specimen sequenced was blood T cells: a sorted CD56 or NKG2C T cell subset, CD4+ or CD8+ T cells, or bulk PBMC T cells (not recorded which). CDR3: CASTLGGSGANVLTF.